This T cell receptor (beta chain) was sequenced in a study of T cell repertoires in cytomegalovirus infection. Study at large: Public TCR beta signatures indicated both CMV infection and matching HLA type.

TCRdb called the reads again in MiXCR, with one record for every CDR3 protein. The sample comprises more than 350,000 distinct CDR3 sequences, approximately 30% of which are singletons, and about an eighth rests with the top ten. Material for sequencing was PBMCs. This TCR was recovered from a human donor in good health (CMV status not recorded). Some clones in this sample may be carry-over from other donors' samples.

The CDR3 DNA reads TGTGCAACCGCGACGGACCAGGACGAAGCTTTCTTT. Amino acids: CATATDQDEAFF. The chain employs TRBV19 and TRBJ1-1, with D unresolved. The germline gives CDR1 LNHDA, CDR2 SQIVND (reference sequence). The CDR3 runs to 12 residues.